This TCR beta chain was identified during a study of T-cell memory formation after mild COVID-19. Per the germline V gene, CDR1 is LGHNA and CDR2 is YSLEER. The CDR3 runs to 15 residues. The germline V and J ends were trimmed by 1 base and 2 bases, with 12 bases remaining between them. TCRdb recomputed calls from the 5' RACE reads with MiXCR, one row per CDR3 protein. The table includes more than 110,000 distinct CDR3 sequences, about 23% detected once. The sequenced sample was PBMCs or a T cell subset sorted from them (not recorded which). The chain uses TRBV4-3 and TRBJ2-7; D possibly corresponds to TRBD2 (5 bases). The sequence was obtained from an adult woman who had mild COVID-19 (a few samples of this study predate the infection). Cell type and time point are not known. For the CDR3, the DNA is TGCGCCAGCAGCCAAGTTTGGGGAGCGGCCTACGAGCAGTACTTC. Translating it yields CASSQVWGAAYEQYF.